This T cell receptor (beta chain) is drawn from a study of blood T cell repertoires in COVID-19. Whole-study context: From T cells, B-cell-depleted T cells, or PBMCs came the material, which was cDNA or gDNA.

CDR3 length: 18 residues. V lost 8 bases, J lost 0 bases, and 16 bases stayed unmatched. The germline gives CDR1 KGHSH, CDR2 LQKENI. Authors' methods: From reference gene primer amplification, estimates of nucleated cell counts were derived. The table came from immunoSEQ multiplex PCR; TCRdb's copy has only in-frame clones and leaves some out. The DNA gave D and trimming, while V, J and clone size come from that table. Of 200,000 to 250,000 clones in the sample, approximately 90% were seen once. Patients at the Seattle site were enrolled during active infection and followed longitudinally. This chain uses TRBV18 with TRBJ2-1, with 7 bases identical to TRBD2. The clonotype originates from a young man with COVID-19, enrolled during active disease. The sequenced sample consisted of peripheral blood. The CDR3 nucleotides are TGTGCCAGCCTACCAGATGGGGGGGGAACCAGCTCCTACAATGAGCAGTTCTTC. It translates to CASLPDGGGTSSYNEQFF. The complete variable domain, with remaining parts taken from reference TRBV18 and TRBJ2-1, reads NAGVMQNPRHLVRRRGQEARLRCSPMKGHSHVYWYRQLPEEGLKFMVYLQKENIIDESGMPKERFSAEFPKEGPSILRIQQVVRGDSAAYFCASLPDGGGTSSYNEQFFGPGTRLTVL.